One sample yielded the 30 T cell receptor beta chains listed below, sequenced in a study of blood T cell repertoires in COVID-19 (dated by TCRdb to the early 2020s). Library preparation employed the immunoSEQ multiplex PCR assay. The table was pulled from immuneACCESS by TCRdb, which kept in-frame rearrangements only. Such tables lose some clones; where checked, under half of the loss comes from unresolved V genes, and the rest has no known cause. The sample records about 100,000 clones, roughly 80% of which are singletons. The top ten hold 20% of the sample. The sequenced sample was peripheral blood. The source of these receptors is a man aged 65 to 85 with active or convalescent COVID-19.

This rearrangement joins TRBV18 to TRBJ2-7; 9 bases are a match to TRBD1. With V trimmed by 3 bases and J by 6 bases, 9 bases remained unmatched. Germline V CDR1 and CDR2: KGHSH, LQKENI. CDR3 length equals 15 residues. CDR3 sequence (DNA): TGTGCCAGCTCACCTAATCCGGGACAGGGTGTCGAGCAGTACTTC. Amino acid sequence: CASSPNPGQGVEQYF.

The rearrangement uses TRBV7-2 and TRBJ2-3; D might be TRBD1 (6 bases). CDR1 and CDR2 (germline): SGHTA, FQGNSA. CDR3 length: 13 residues. Trimming cost V 5 bases and J 4 bases, with 10 bases left between them. CDR3 bases: TGTGCCAGCAGCCTACAGGGTTCAGATACGCAGTATTTT. Its translation is CASSLQGSDTQYF. The variable domain in full, with the rest retrieved from reference TRBV7-2 and TRBJ2-3, is GAGVSQSPSNKVTEKGKDVELRCDPISGHTALYWYRQSLGQGLEFLIYFQGNSAPDKSGLPSDRFSAERTGGSVSTLTIQRTQQEDSAVYLCASSLQGSDTQYFGPGTRLTVL.

CDR3 coding DNA: TGCGCCAGCAGCCCAAGCCAGGGGAGCACAGATACGCAGTATTTT. Translating it yields CASSPSQGSTDTQYF. The gene calls are TRBV5-1 and TRBJ2-3; D may be TRBD1 (6 bases). V shed 4 bases and J shed 0 bases, with 12 bases lying between them. Germline V gives CDR1 SGHRS, CDR2 YFSETQ. The CDR3 extends over 15 amino acids.

V is TRBV12-5 and J is TRBJ1-1; D ambiguous. This CDR3 has 14 amino acids. V lost 2 bases and J lost 0, with 7 bases in between. Germline CDR1 and CDR2: LGHNT and FRNRAP. The CDR3 DNA sequence: TGTGCTAGTGGTTTGCAGAACATGAACACTGAAGCTTTCTTT. This codes for CASGLQNMNTEAFF.

The genes are TRBV27 and TRBJ1-1; D not certain. V was pared by 2 bases and J by 3 bases, with 10 bases between. The CDR3 sequence is 14 residues long. The V gene's germline CDR1 is MNHEY and CDR2 SMNVEV (reference sequence). As DNA, the CDR3 is TGTGCCAGCAGTTTAGCGGGTCGCTACACTGAAGCTTTCTTT. This sequence encodes CASSLAGRYTEAFF.

The chain employs TRBV5-4 and TRBJ1-1, with D possibly TRBD1 on 5 matching bases. This CDR3 region has 16 residues. V lost 4 bases and J lost 0, with 16 bases in between. Germline loops: CDR1 SGHNT, CDR2 YYREEE (reference sequence). The CDR3 is CASSPVNKGMNTEAFF. The CDR3 region has the DNA TGTGCCAGCAGCCCCGTAAATAAGGGGATGAACACTGAAGCTTTCTTT.

The rearrangement uses TRBV5-1 and TRBJ2-5; TRBD2 aligns across 7 bases. The CDR3 totals 14 residues. V dropped 4 bases and J dropped 2; count of bases not matched to a gene: 5. Germline loops: CDR1 SGHRS, CDR2 YFSETQ. CDR3 sequence: CASSLGTTQETQYF. DNA of the CDR3: TGCGCCAGCAGCCTAGGGACTACACAAGAGACCCAGTACTTC. The whole variable domain, filled in from reference TRBV5-1 and TRBJ2-5, reads KAGVTQTPRYLIKTRGQQVTLSCSPISGHRSVSWYQQTPGQGLQFLFEYFSETQRNKGNFPGRFSGRQFSNSRSEMNVSTLELGDSALYLCASSLGTTQETQYFGPGTRLLVL.

V and J are TRBV4-2 and TRBJ2-2; 9 nucleotides match TRBD2. V dropped 10 bases and J dropped 0; count of bases not matched to a gene: 9. This CDR3 has 16 residues. The V gene's germline CDR1 is LGHNA and CDR2 YNFKEQ. CDR3 sequence reads: CATRGRGGTNTGELFF. The DNA for the CDR3 is TGTGCCACCCGAGGGCGGGGGGGAACGAACACCGGGGAGCTGTTTTTT.

The J gene is TRBJ2-5, the V gene TRBV7-8; 7 bases agree with TRBD2. The CDR3 consists of 14 residues. CDR1 and CDR2 from the germline V gene are SGHVS and FQNEAQ. Germline trimming cut 2 bases from V and 3 bases from J; bases unmatched to any gene: 3. CDR3 DNA sequence: TGTGCCAGCAGCTTATTTCGGGGGGAAGAGACCCAGTACTTC. Its protein product is CASSLFRGEETQYF.

The rearrangement links TRBV7-2 to TRBJ1-1, with 10 bases identical to TRBD1. Germline trimming cut 0 bases from V and 12 bases from J; bases unmatched to any gene: 7. CDR1 is SGHTA and CDR2 is FQGNSA in the germline V gene. The CDR3 totals 14 residues. This chain's CDR3 is CASSLAGWDRGTFF. Here the CDR3 DNA reads TGTGCCAGCAGCTTAGCTGGTTGGGACAGGGGAACTTTCTTT.

The chain has TRBV4-2 and TRBJ2-1, with D uncertain. V was shortened by 1 base and J by 6 bases, with 13 bases between the two germline ends. The germline gives CDR1 LGHNA, CDR2 YNFKEQ. The CDR3 is made up of 15 amino acids. The CDR3 protein is CASSQGPQTGNEQFF. The CDR3 DNA reads as TGTGCCAGCAGCCAAGGGCCGCAGACTGGCAATGAGCAGTTCTTC.

The table lists this clone with a few counts. This chain uses TRBV6-5 with TRBJ2-7; tentatively, D is TRBD1 (5 bases). The CDR3 has 14 amino acids. Germline V gives CDR1 MNHEY, CDR2 SVGAGI. V was trimmed by 7 bases and J by 0 bases, leaving 13 bases between them. The CDR3 nucleotides read TGTGCCAGCAACGATGACAGAGTCTCCTACGAGCAGTACTTC. This gives the protein CASNDDRVSYEQYF.

The chain has TRBV6-6 and TRBJ1-1, with D perhaps TRBD1 (6 bases). Trimming removed 2 bases at V and 2 bases at J, with 12 bases between. This CDR3 region has 15 residues. CDR1 is MNHNY and CDR2 is SVGAGI in the germline V gene (reference sequence). The CDR3 spells CASSYLQGSNTEAFF. DNA of the CDR3: TGTGCCAGCAGTTACCTTCAGGGGTCAAACACTGAAGCTTTCTTT.

V usage is TRBV19 and J usage is TRBJ1-6; TRBD1 agrees at 10 bases. Germline CDR1 and CDR2: LNHDA and SQIVND (reference sequence). The CDR3 length is 14 residues. J was trimmed by 9 bases and V by 5 bases; bases with no gene match: 4. DNA for the CDR3: TGTGCCAGTAGTCGGGGGACAGGGGTTTCACCCCTCCACTTT. Translating gives CASSRGTGVSPLHF.

A single count supports this clone. V is TRBV7-3 and J is TRBJ2-5; 9 bases line up with TRBD1. Germline-derived CDR1 and CDR2 are SGHTA and FQGTGA. With 3 bases clipped from V and 5 bases from J, the junction kept 4 bases outside the gene matches. This CDR3 has 14 residues. The CDR3 loop reads CASSLGTGKETQYF. The CDR3 region has the DNA TGTGCCAGCAGCTTGGGGACAGGGAAGGAGACCCAGTACTTC.

The chain joins TRBV4-1 to TRBJ1-2, with 8 bases lining up with TRBD1. CDR3 size: 17 residues. J lost 3 bases, V lost 7 bases, and 16 bases had no gene match. Germline loops: CDR1 MGHRA, CDR2 YSYEKL. The CDR3 bases are TGCGCCAGCACCACAACTAGGACAGGGACCGGCTACTATGGCTACACCTTC. It is translated as CASTTTRTGTGYYGYTF.

This sequence joins TRBV4-1 and TRBJ2-7; the match to TRBD1 covers 7 bases. V shed 0 bases, J shed 2 bases, and the junction held 10 bases outside the gene matches. Looked up from germline, CDR1 is MGHRA and CDR2 is YSYEKL. This CDR3 comprises 17 residues. The CDR3 loop reads CASSQEGGAGLAYEQYF. CDR3 nucleotide sequence: TGCGCCAGCAGCCAAGAAGGGGGCGCGGGCCTAGCCTACGAGCAGTACTTC.

V and J are TRBV7-8 and TRBJ2-2; perhaps TRBD1 as D (6 bases). Trimming shortened V by 5 bases and J by 7 bases, and 14 bases separated the two germline ends. Germline CDR1 SGHVS, CDR2 FQNEAQ. The CDR3 has 14 amino acids. The CDR3 loop is CASSANRVVGELFF. The DNA of the CDR3 is TGTGCCAGCAGCGCAAACAGGGTAGTCGGGGAGCTGTTTTTT.

The genes are TRBV19 and TRBJ2-1, with 7 bases fitting TRBD2. The CDR3 totals 14 residues. V was pared by 8 bases and J by 7 bases, with 11 bases of the junction left unmatched. CDR1 and CDR2 (germline): LNHDA, SQIVND (reference sequence). CDR3 region: CASSGGIRLNEQFF. CDR3 nucleotide sequence: TGTGCCAGTTCGGGGGGAATAAGGCTAAATGAGCAGTTCTTC.

The chain carries TRBV9 and TRBJ1-2; the match to TRBD1 covers 9 bases. The CDR3 has 15 amino acids. The ends lost 2 bases at V and 8 bases at J; junction bases unmatched: 10. Germline loops: CDR1 SGDLS, CDR2 YYNGEE. In DNA, the CDR3 is TGTGCCAGCAGCGTCGGGACAGGGAGGGGAGAGGGCTACACCTTC. The encoded protein is CASSVGTGRGEGYTF.

The rearrangement links TRBV10-3 to TRBJ2-3, with 7 positions matching TRBD2. Looked up from germline, CDR1 is ENHRY and CDR2 is SYGVKD. With 6 bases clipped from V and 0 bases from J, the junction kept 3 bases outside the gene matches. CDR3 length: 14 amino acids. The CDR3 bases are TGTGCCATCAGGTCTAGCGGAAGCACAGATACGCAGTATTTT. Amino acids: CAIRSSGSTDTQYF.

The sample holds one count of this clone. The chain links TRBV7-2 to TRBJ2-7; 8 nucleotides agree with TRBD1. The CDR3 length is 14 residues. Germline V CDR1 and CDR2: SGHTA, FQGNSA. Trimming removed 5 bases from V and 6 bases from J; junction bases left unmatched: 9. The CDR3 DNA reads TGTGCCAGCAGCCTACAAACCGGACAGGGCGAGCAGTACTTC. Protein product: CASSLQTGQGEQYF.

This clone was detected only once. The chain has TRBV24-1 and TRBJ1-4; D gene ambiguous. Germline CDR1 reads KGHDR; CDR2 reads SFDVKD. Trimming stripped 9 bases from V and 6 bases from J, with 13 bases between. The CDR3 totals 13 residues. CDR3 sequence (DNA): TGTGCCACCTCGGAGGGCAGCGATGAAAAACTGTTTTTT. It is translated as CATSEGSDEKLFF.

This clone was picked up a small number of times. The CDR3 is CASSLGSSDRTYNEQFF. As DNA, the CDR3 is TGTGCCAGCAGCTTAGGGTCTAGCGATCGAACCTACAATGAGCAGTTCTTC. The chain has TRBV11-2 and TRBJ2-1; D possibly corresponds to TRBD2 (6 bases). The CDR3 has 17 amino acids. Deletions cut 1 base from V and 2 bases from J, with 15 bases between. Germline lookup yields CDR1 SGHAT and CDR2 FQNNGV.

This chain links TRBV3-1 (or the pseudogene TRBV3-2) with TRBJ2-3, with 8 bases identical to TRBD1. The CDR3 has 17 residues. From germline, CDR1 is LGHDT and CDR2 YNNKEL (reference sequence). With 4 bases clipped from V and 0 bases from J, the junction kept 9 bases outside the gene matches. DNA of the CDR3: TGTGCCAGCAGCCGGGGACAGGCTTATCTAAGCACAGATACGCAGTATTTT. The encoded protein is CASSRGQAYLSTDTQYF.

This rearrangement joins TRBV27 to TRBJ2-1; TRBD2 aligns across 12 bases. CDR3 size: 14 residues. J lost 8 bases, V lost 4 bases, and 3 bases had no gene match. The V gene's germline CDR1 is MNHEY and CDR2 SMNVEV (reference sequence). DNA for the CDR3: TGTGCCAGCAGTTCTAGCGGGGGGGCCTATGAGCAGTTCTTC. It is translated as CASSSSGGAYEQFF.

The CDR3 reads CASSLRGGNTIYF. Here the CDR3 DNA reads TGTGCCAGCAGTTTACGGGGTGGAAACACCATATATTTT. J is TRBJ1-3 and V is TRBV12-3 or TRBV12-4; D gene ambiguous. This CDR3 region has 13 residues. With 2 bases removed from V and 3 bases from J, the gap between germline ends came to 5 bases.

The J gene is TRBJ2-1, the V gene TRBV5-4; 9 positions agree with TRBD2. This CDR3 is built from 14 residues. Germline loops: CDR1 SGHNT, CDR2 YYREEE (reference sequence). J was trimmed by 2 bases and V by 4 bases; bases with no gene match: 1. Written as DNA, the CDR3 is TGTGCCAGCAGCGGGACTAGCCCCTACAATGAGCAGTTCTTC. As protein: CASSGTSPYNEQFF.

This clone was seen just once. This chain joins TRBV5-4 and TRBJ1-2; tentatively, D is TRBD1 (6 bases). CDR3 length: 14 residues. Looked up from germline, CDR1 is SGHNT and CDR2 is YYREEE (reference sequence). The ends were cut back, 3 bases at V and 5 bases at J, with 14 bases in the middle. The CDR3 is CASSSPGTTYGYTF. The DNA for the CDR3 is TGTGCCAGCAGCTCCCCCGGGACAACTTATGGCTACACCTTC.

The chain uses TRBV3-1 (or the pseudogene TRBV3-2) and TRBJ1-1; the D is unclear. Germline values: CDR1 LGHDT, CDR2 YNNKEL (reference sequence). This CDR3 is 14 amino acids long. Between the trimmed V and J ends, which lost 4 bases and 9 bases, there was a span of 18 bases. CDR3 DNA: TGTGCCAGCAGCCCTAGCGAGGGCCAGGCAAAAGCTTTCTTT. Its protein product is CASSPSEGQAKAFF.